This passage covers 6 T cell receptor beta chains from one sample sequenced in a study of neurological immune-mediated disorders. MiXCR, run by TCRdb on the 5' RACE reads, gives a single entry per CDR3 protein. The sample yields tens of thousands of distinct CDR3 sequences, around 3.6% seen once. What was sequenced was PBMCs. The receptors here all came from a man aged 30 to 39 with multiple sclerosis.

The chain recombines TRBV6-2 or TRBV6-3 with TRBJ2-7; tentatively, D is TRBD1 (5 bases). Germline V gene lookup returns CDR1 MNHEY and CDR2 SVGEGT. The CDR3 loop spans 17 amino acids. Trimming stripped 7 bases from V and 5 bases from J, with 27 bases between. The CDR3 sequence: CASTVGLAGRRGDEQYF. DNA of the CDR3: TGTGCCAGCACCGTAGGGTTGGCAGGGCGTCGAGGAGACGAGCAGTACTTC.

This clonotype has a count of ten or more. V usage is TRBV12-3 or TRBV12-4 and J usage is TRBJ1-1; 12 bases agree with TRBD1. The CDR3 runs to 13 residues. J was trimmed by 4 bases and V by 8 bases; bases with no gene match: 2. The CDR3 bases are TGTGCCAGCGGGACAGGGGGCATCACTGAAGCTTTCTTT. This translates into CASGTGGITEAFF.

This clonotype was observed at least ten times. V is TRBV5-1 and J is TRBJ1-2; no clear D gene. The ends were cut back, 0 bases at V and 8 bases at J, with 17 bases in the middle. The CDR3 spans 15 residues. Germline CDR1 and CDR2: SGHRS and YFSETQ. The CDR3 loop reads CASSLVGGEEGGYTF. The CDR3 DNA is TGCGCCAGCAGCTTGGTTGGCGGTGAGGAGGGAGGCTACACCTTC.

This clonotype occurred many times. V usage is TRBV20-1 and J usage is TRBJ1-3, with 7 bases identical to TRBD1. Germline CDR1 is DFQATT and CDR2 is SNEGSKA (reference sequence). V gave up 2 bases and J gave up 3 bases; unmatched junction bases: 10. The CDR3 is 16 residues long. The CDR3 loop is CSARKFGQVFGNTIYF. CDR3 in DNA: TGCAGTGCTAGAAAGTTCGGACAGGTATTTGGAAACACCATATATTTT.

This clonotype appeared a few times. This may be a read error, as it is one base from a much larger clone. The chain employs TRBV28 and TRBJ2-1; 8 bases are shared with TRBD2. CDR1 and CDR2 (germline): MDHEN, SYDVKM. The CDR3 runs to 15 residues. V gave up 5 bases and J gave up 7 bases; unmatched junction bases: 10. CDR3 residues: CASSIGTRGINEQFF. In nucleotides, the CDR3 is TGTGCCAGCAGTATCGGGACTAGAGGGATTAATGAGCAGTTCTTC.

This clonotype was seen at least ten times. The gene calls are TRBV12-3 or TRBV12-4 and TRBJ2-1; D ambiguous. Trimming shortened V by 2 bases and J by 8 bases, and 13 bases separated the two germline ends. CDR3 length: 14 residues. CDR3 loop: CASSLLPPGDEQFF. The CDR3 DNA reads as TGTGCCAGCAGTTTATTGCCCCCCGGCGATGAGCAGTTCTTC.